The sample holds many counts of the clone carrying this T cell receptor beta chain. Its matching antigen is unknown. CDR3 and TCR beta VDJ profiling relied on a genomic DNA template. One entry per CDR3 protein results from TCRdb running MiXCR on the reads. The table lists 150,000 to 200,000 distinct CDR3 sequences, roughly half of them singletons. Patients picked for sequencing had shown CD8+CD57+ cell expansion detected by flow cytometry. The data originate from a study of CD8+CD57+ T cells in acquired aplastic anemia. Notes on the study in general: Both patients and controls carried the same twenty-nine CD8+ CDR3 sequences. The CD8+ Simpson's diversity of patients and controls was not significantly different.

CDR1 SQVTM and CDR2 ANQGSEA come from the germline V gene. The V gene lost 5 bases and the J gene lost 5 bases, with 12 bases spanning the gap. The CDR3 is 12 residues long. Sequencing was done on a sample of sorted CD4+, CD8+, or CD8+CD57+ T cells (not recorded which) from PBMCs. The clonotype originates from a human donor with aplastic anemia. The V gene is TRBV29-1, the J gene TRBJ2-5; the D is unclear. The CDR3 protein is CSVTTGEETQYF. The CDR3 region has the DNA TGCAGCGTTACGACGGGTGAGGAGACCCAGTACTTC.